These T cell receptor beta chains were read from a single sample in a study of T cells in Graves' hyperthyroidism and ophthalmopathy. TCRdb passed the multiplex PCR reads through MiXCR, listing each CDR3 protein once. The sample carries around 340,000 distinct CDR3 sequences, roughly 20% recorded once. Sequenced input: blood. Receptors were obtained from a woman aged 40 to 50 with Graves' ophthalmopathy. CDR3s include the opening cysteine and the closing phenylalanine or tryptophan. The D gene is left open where the match is weak. Not all rows give a size; the values are once, few, many and, for expanded clones, a class.

j_call | d_call | v_call | clone_size | cdr3_length | cdr3_nt | cdr3_aa
TRBJ1-1 | NA | TRBV6-1 | many | 17 | TGTGCCAGCAGAGATATTTGGCAAGGGGCGGTGAACACTGAAGCTTTCTTT | CASRDIWQGAVNTEAFF
TRBJ2-5 | TRBD1 | TRBV11-2 | many | 16 | TGTGCCAGCAGCATCCTCTCCGGGGACAGGGCAAAGACCCAGTACTTC | CASSILSGDRAKTQYF
TRBJ1-1 | TRBD1 | TRBV28 | NA | 15 | TGTGCCAGCAGTGGGGCAGGGGGATATCAAGCTGAAGCTTTCTTT | CASSGAGGYQAEAFF
TRBJ2-7 | NA | TRBV4-2 | many | 15 | TGTGCCAGCAGCCAAGTCACCGACGGCAAAAACGAGCAGTACTTC | CASSQVTDGKNEQYF
TRBJ2-5 | NA | TRBV28 | NA | 17 | TGTGCCAGCAGTTCCAACGGCTTTTCCGGCGGAGGCGAGACCCAGTACTTC | CASSSNGFSGGGETQYF
TRBJ2-5 | TRBD2 | TRBV4-1 | many | 13 | TGCGCCAGCAGCCCAATAGCGGGAGAGACCCAGTACTTC | CASSPIAGETQYF
TRBJ1-1 | TRBD1 | TRBV6-5 | few | 14 | TGTGCCAGAGTTCGGGACAGGGCGAACACTGAAGCTTTCTTT | CARVRDRANTEAFF
TRBJ2-7 | NA | TRBV19 | many | 12 | TGTGCCGTTCGGGGGGACAACTACGAGCAGTACTTC | CAVRGDNYEQYF
TRBJ1-1 | NA | TRBV7-8 | many | 11 | TGTGCCAGCAGCGGACTCACTGAAGCTTTCTTT | CASSGLTEAFF
TRBJ1-5 | NA | TRBV9 | many | 15 | TGTGCCAGCAGCGTATCAGGTTATAGCAATCAGCCCCAGCATTTT | CASSVSGYSNQPQHF
TRBJ2-7 | TRBD2 | TRBV27 | many | 15 | TGTGCCAGCAGTTTATTCCCTAGCGGGAGCGGCGAGCAGTACTTC | CASSLFPSGSGEQYF
TRBJ1-5 | NA | TRBV4-1 | many | 14 | TGCGCCAGCAGCCAAGGCCGCGGCCATCAGCCCCAGCATTTT | CASSQGRGHQPQHF
TRBJ2-2 | NA | TRBV24-1 | many | 11 | TGTGCCACCAGTGATGTCGGGGAGCTGTTTTTT | CATSDVGELFF
TRBJ1-1 | NA | TRBV9 | NA | 13 | TGTGCCAGCAGCCTCTCAGGGACCACTGAAGCTTTCTTT | CASSLSGTTEAFF
TRBJ1-2 | NA | TRBV6-5 | many | 15 | TGTGCCAGCAGTTACTCGGGGGGCGCGGGGGATGGCTACACCTTC | CASSYSGGAGDGYTF
TRBJ1-1 | NA | TRBV19 | many | 15 | TGTGCCAGTAGCCTAGGCCAACTCCCGGGGGCTGAAGCTTTCTTT | CASSLGQLPGAEAFF
TRBJ2-5 | NA | TRBV12-3/TRBV12-4 | many | 13 | TGTGCCAGCAGCCCCCCAGGTTTGGAGACCCAGTACTTC | CASSPPGLETQYF
TRBJ2-5 | TRBD2 | TRBV28 | many | 18 | TGTGCCAGCAGTTCTCAGGCCCGGAGACTAGCGGGACAAGAGACCCAGTACTTC | CASSSQARRLAGQETQYF
TRBJ2-7 | TRBD2 | TRBV12-3/TRBV12-4 | many | 18 | TGTGCCAGCAGCCCCAGACCTCAACTAGCGGGAGTTCAAGGGGAGCAGTACTTC | CASSPRPQLAGVQGEQYF
TRBJ1-5 | NA | TRBV19 | many | 15 | TGTGCCAGTAGTATAGACGTAGAGAGGAATCAGCCCCAGCATTTT | CASSIDVERNQPQHF
TRBJ1-5 | TRBD1 | TRBV11-1 | many | 17 | TGTGCCAGCAGCCGAACCGGGACAGGGTTGAGCAATCAGCCCCAGCATTTT | CASSRTGTGLSNQPQHF
TRBJ1-1 | NA | TRBV5-1 | many | 14 | TGCGCCAGCAGCTTGGCCTGGGGTTCGACTGAAGCTTTCTTT | CASSLAWGSTEAFF
TRBJ2-7 | NA | TRBV2 | many | 12 | TGTGCCAGCCTGGAAGTTGGCTACGAGCAGTACTTC | CASLEVGYEQYF
TRBJ2-2 | TRBD1 | TRBV7-3 | NA | 16 | TGTGCCAGCAGCTCGACGGACAGGGGTCCCCCCGGGGAGCTGTTTTTT | CASSSTDRGPPGELFF
TRBJ2-7 | TRBD1 | TRBV6-5 | many | 15 | TGTGCCAGCAGTTACCCTGGGACAGGGGACTACGAGCAGTACTTC | CASSYPGTGDYEQYF
TRBJ1-1 | TRBD1 | TRBV12-3/TRBV12-4 | many | 14 | TGTGCCAGCAGCCGGGACAGCTCGAACACTGAAGCTTTCTTT | CASSRDSSNTEAFF
TRBJ2-5 | TRBD2 | TRBV7-9 | many | 14 | TGTGCCAGCAGCTTAGCCGGGACTAAAGAGACCCAGTACTTC | CASSLAGTKETQYF
TRBJ1-2 | NA | TRBV28 | NA | 14 | TGTGCCAGCAGTTTAGCCCAGGGTCCCTATGGCTACACCTTC | CASSLAQGPYGYTF
TRBJ2-7 | TRBD1 | TRBV29-1 | many | 13 | TGCAGCGCTCTGGACAGGCTGTCCTACGAGCAGTACTTC | CSALDRLSYEQYF
TRBJ1-2 | TRBD1 | TRBV2 | few | 15 | TGTGCCAGCAGGGCCGGGACAGGGGGCTTACGTGGCTACACCTTC | CASRAGTGGLRGYTF
TRBJ2-7 | NA | TRBV20-1 | many | 14 | TGCAGTGCTAGAGATATGGGGGAGTTGTACGAGCAGTACTTC | CSARDMGELYEQYF
TRBJ1-2 | NA | TRBV20-1 | many | 16 | TGCAGTGCTAGACCCATACACGACAGTATTCTCTATGGCTACACCTTC | CSARPIHDSILYGYTF
TRBJ1-1 | NA | TRBV28 | many | 12 | TGTGCCGTCAGAAGGCTCAACACTGAAGCTTTCTTT | CAVRRLNTEAFF
TRBJ1-1 | NA | TRBV4-1 | many | 16 | TGCGCCAGCAGCCAAGATGGGACATGGATGAACACTGAAGCTTTCTTT | CASSQDGTWMNTEAFF
TRBJ2-4 | NA | TRBV9 | many | 15 | TGTGCCAGCAGCGTCGGAGCTAGAGGCCAAAACATTCAGTACTTC | CASSVGARGQNIQYF
TRBJ1-5 | NA | TRBV4-1 | many | 16 | TGCGCCAGCAGCCAAGGCAGGTCGTATAGCAATCAGCCCCAGCATTTT | CASSQGRSYSNQPQHF
TRBJ2-4 | TRBD2 | TRBV9 | few | 16 | TGTGCCAGCAGCGCCGGACTAGCGGCGGAGTTGGACATTCAGTACTTC | CASSAGLAAELDIQYF
TRBJ2-7 | NA | TRBV7-9 | many | 13 | TGTGCCAGCAATCATCCCGGCGTGGACGAGCAGTACTTC | CASNHPGVDEQYF
TRBJ2-2 | TRBD2 | TRBV4-1 | many | 18 | TGCGCCAGCAGCGAAAGGACTAGCGGGAGGGCGAACACCGGGGAGCTGTTTTTT | CASSERTSGRANTGELFF
TRBJ2-7 | NA | TRBV6-2/TRBV6-3 | many | 14 | TGTGCCAGCCGGGGGAGCGGAGCTACCTACGAGCAGTACTTC | CASRGSGATYEQYF
TRBJ1-1 | TRBD1 | TRBV12-3/TRBV12-4 | many | 15 | TGTGCCAGCACCCAACAGACAGGGATGAACACTGAAGCTTTCTTT | CASTQQTGMNTEAFF
TRBJ2-2 | NA | TRBV11-2 | NA | 17 | TGTGCCAGCAGCGATCGATCGACAGGCGCGAACACCGGGGAGCTGTTTTTT | CASSDRSTGANTGELFF
TRBJ2-4 | TRBD2 | TRBV4-2 | many | 14 | TGTGCCAGCAGCCAGGAACTAGCGGGAGCCATTCAGTACTTC | CASSQELAGAIQYF
TRBJ2-5 | NA | TRBV5-8 | NA | 15 | TGTGCCAGCAGCACTACAGACTATTCCAAAGAGACCCAGTACTTC | CASSTTDYSKETQYF
TRBJ2-2 | TRBD2 | TRBV12-3/TRBV12-4 | many | 14 | TGTGCCAGCAGTTCTAGCGGGAACACCGGGGAGCTGTTTTTT | CASSSSGNTGELFF
TRBJ2-7 | NA | TRBV6-1 | NA | 13 | TGTGCCAGCAGTCGGGAAGGGTCCTACGAGCAGTACTTC | CASSREGSYEQYF
TRBJ2-1 | TRBD2 | TRBV27 | NA | 15 | TGTGCCAGCAGGCGGACTAGCGGAGACTACAATGAGCAGTTCTTC | CASRRTSGDYNEQFF
TRBJ2-7 | NA | TRBV7-9 | many | 15 | TGTGCCAGCAGCTATAAAATGGATGGGAGCTACGAGCAGTACTTC | CASSYKMDGSYEQYF
TRBJ1-2 | NA | TRBV20-1 | many | 18 | TGCAGTGCTACCCGAGAAATTGGCAGTCTTATCCCTTTCTATGGCTACACCTTC | CSATREIGSLIPFYGYTF